This TCR beta chain was recovered during a study of T cells in Graves' hyperthyroidism and ophthalmopathy. General study results and limits: Blood samples included most of the expanded thyroid clonotypes exceeding 0.001.

Amplified TCR beta CDR3 regions derived from RNA transcripts. Initially, a first-round RT-PCR of the TCR CDR3 employed the HTBI primer set. In TCRdb, the multiplex PCR reads were re-called with MiXCR into one record per CDR3 protein. The data contain around 620,000 distinct CDR3 sequences, approximately 15% of them seen just once; the ten biggest clones take up roughly 7%. Uncontrolled infection, other autoimmune disease, pregnancy or lactation disqualified patients from enrolment. Based on clinical symptoms, serum thyroxine and TRAb, thyroid ultrasound and orbital computed tomography, diagnoses were reached. Germline values: CDR1 MNHEY, CDR2 SMNVEV (reference sequence). The CDR3 covers 15 residues. The V end lost 5 bases, the J end lost 1 base, and 12 bases lay between the germline ends. This clonotype was observed at least ten times. No antigen is known for it.

This TCR was sampled from a woman under 30 with Graves' ophthalmopathy. The V and J genes are TRBV27 and TRBJ1-3; D unclear. Sequencing was carried out using blood. CDR3 sequence reads: CASSTLGGSGNTIYF. Written as DNA, the CDR3 is TGTGCCAGCAGTACCCTCGGAGGTTCTGGAAACACCATATATTTT.